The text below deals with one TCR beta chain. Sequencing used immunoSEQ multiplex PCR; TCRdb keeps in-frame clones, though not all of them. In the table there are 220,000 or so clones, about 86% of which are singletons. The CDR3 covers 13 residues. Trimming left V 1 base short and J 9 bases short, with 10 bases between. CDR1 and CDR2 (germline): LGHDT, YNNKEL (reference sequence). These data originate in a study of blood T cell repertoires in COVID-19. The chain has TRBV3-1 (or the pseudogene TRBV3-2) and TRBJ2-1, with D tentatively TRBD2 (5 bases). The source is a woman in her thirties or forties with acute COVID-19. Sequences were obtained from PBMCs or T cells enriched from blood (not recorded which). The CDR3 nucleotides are TGTGCCAGCAGCCAAGGTATGAGGGTTGAGCAGTTCTTC. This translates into CASSQGMRVEQFF.